This T cell receptor (beta chain) was identified in a study of CD8 T cells in ankylosing spondylitis. Findings of the study overall: Disease-linked clones displayed a CD8+ phenotype and appeared relatively rarely in peripheral blood.

This clonotype was seen a few times. The antigen remains undetermined. TCRdb fed the 5' RACE reads into MiXCR, producing one record per CDR3 protein. In the table there are 190,000 or so distinct CDR3 sequences, 10% to 15% of which are singletons. The CDR3 totals 14 residues. V lost 5 bases, J lost 3 bases, and 13 bases lay in between. Germline CDR1 is MNHEY and CDR2 is SMNVEV (reference sequence). The sequence came from a male donor with ankylosing spondylitis or in good health (not recorded which). This chain joins TRBV27 and TRBJ1-1, with TRBD1 as a possible D gene (5 bases). The sample taken for sequencing was blood, either unsorted or a sorted T cell fraction (not recorded which). CDR3 loop: CASSLFRGHTEAFF. The CDR3 DNA follows: TGTGCCAGCAGTCTATTTAGGGGACACACTGAAGCTTTCTTT.